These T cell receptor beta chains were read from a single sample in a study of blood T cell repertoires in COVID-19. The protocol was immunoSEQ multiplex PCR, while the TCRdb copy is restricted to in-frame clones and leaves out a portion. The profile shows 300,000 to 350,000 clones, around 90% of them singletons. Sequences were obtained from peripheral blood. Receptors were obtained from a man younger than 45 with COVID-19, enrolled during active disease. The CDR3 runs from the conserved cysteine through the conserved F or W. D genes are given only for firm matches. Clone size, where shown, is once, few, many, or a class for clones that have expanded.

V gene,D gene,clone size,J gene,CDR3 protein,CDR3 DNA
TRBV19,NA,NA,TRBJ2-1,CASSGQGYDEQFF,TGTGCCAGTAGTGGGCAGGGATACGATGAGCAGTTCTTC
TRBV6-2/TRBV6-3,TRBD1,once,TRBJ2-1,CASSYWGTGSDEQFF,TGTGCCAGCAGTTACTGGGGGACAGGGTCGGATGAGCAGTTCTTC
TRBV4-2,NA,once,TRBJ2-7,CASSRETLGHYSYEQYF,TGTGCCAGCAGCCGTGAGACCCTCGGACATTACTCCTACGAGCAGTACTTC
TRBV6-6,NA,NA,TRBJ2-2,CASRPSQGGELFF,TGTGCCAGCAGACCCTCGCAGGGTGGGGAGCTGTTTTTT
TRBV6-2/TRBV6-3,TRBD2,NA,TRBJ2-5,CASSYAGAWQETQYF,TGTGCCAGCAGTTACGCGGGAGCATGGCAAGAGACCCAGTACTTC
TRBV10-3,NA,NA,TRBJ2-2,CATAGFRPGELFF,TGTGCCACGGCGGGATTCCGGCCCGGGGAGCTGTTTTTT
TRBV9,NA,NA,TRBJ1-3,CASSVIGGSGNTIYF,TGTGCCAGCAGCGTGATAGGGGGCTCTGGAAACACCATATATTTT
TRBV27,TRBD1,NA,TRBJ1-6,CASSRTGGSPLHF,TGTGCCAGCAGCCGGACAGGAGGTTCACCCCTCCACTTT
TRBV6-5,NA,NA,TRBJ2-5,CASRSGIFGTQYF,TGTGCCAGCAGATCAGGGATATTTGGGACCCAGTACTTC
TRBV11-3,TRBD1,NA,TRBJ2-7,CASSLGQGADEQYF,TGTGCCAGCAGCTTAGGACAGGGGGCCGACGAGCAGTACTTC
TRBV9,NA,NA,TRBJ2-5,CASSVSSTLSGQETQYF,TGTGCCAGCAGCGTATCCTCAACCCTCTCAGGTCAAGAGACCCAGTACTTC
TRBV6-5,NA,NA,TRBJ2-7,CASSPRGGFHEQYF,TGTGCCAGCAGTCCCAGGGGTGGATTCCACGAGCAGTACTTC
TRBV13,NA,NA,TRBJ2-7,CASSGKDFSYEQYF,TGTGCCAGCAGCGGAAAGGACTTCAGCTACGAGCAGTACTTC
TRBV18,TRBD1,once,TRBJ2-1,CASSPPRQGGNEQFF,TGTGCCAGCTCACCACCCCGACAGGGCGGGAATGAGCAGTTCTTC
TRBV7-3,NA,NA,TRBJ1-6,CASSLAYNSPLHF,TGTGCCAGCAGTCTAGCCTATAATTCACCCCTCCACTTT
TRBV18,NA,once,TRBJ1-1,CASSTGENTEAFF,TGTGCCAGCTCTACGGGGGAGAACACTGAAGCTTTCTTT
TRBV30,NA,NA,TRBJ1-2,CAWSVRTDYGYTF,TGTGCCTGGAGTGTACGGACAGACTATGGCTACACCTTC
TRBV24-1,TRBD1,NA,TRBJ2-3,CATSDLDRGRQYF,TGTGCCACCAGTGACCTCGACAGGGGGAGACAGTATTTT
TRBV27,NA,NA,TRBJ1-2,CASSSKPQDLYGYTF,TGTGCCAGCAGTTCGAAACCACAGGACCTGTATGGCTACACCTTC
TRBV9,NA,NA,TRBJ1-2,CASSALRQSGGYTF,TGTGCCAGCAGCGCGTTAAGGCAGTCGGGGGGCTACACCTTC
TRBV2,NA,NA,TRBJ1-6,CASSASQGINSPLHF,TGTGCCAGCAGCGCCTCACAGGGAATTAATTCACCCCTCCACTTT
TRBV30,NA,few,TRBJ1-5,CAWSREDSNQPQHF,TGTGCCTGGAGTCGGGAGGATAGCAATCAGCCCCAGCATTTT
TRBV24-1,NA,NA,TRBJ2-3,CATAGQSTDTQYF,TGTGCCACCGCCGGACAGAGCACAGATACGCAGTATTTT
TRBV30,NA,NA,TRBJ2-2,CAWRKEELNTGELFF,TGTGCCTGGAGAAAGGAGGAACTGAACACCGGGGAGCTGTTTTTT
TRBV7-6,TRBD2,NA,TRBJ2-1,CASSLGAGGINEQFF,TGTGCCAGCAGCTTGGGAGCGGGGGGGATTAATGAGCAGTTCTTC
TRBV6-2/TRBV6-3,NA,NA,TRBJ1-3,CASSYGLLSGNTIYF,TGTGCCAGCAGTTACGGACTGCTCTCTGGAAACACCATATATTTT
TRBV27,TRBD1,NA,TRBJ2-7,CASSLRPGQSYEQYF,TGTGCCAGCAGTCTGCGTCCGGGACAGAGTTACGAGCAGTACTTC
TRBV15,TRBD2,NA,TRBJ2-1,CATSRGSGKAHNEQFF,TGTGCCACCAGCAGAGGAAGCGGGAAGGCTCACAATGAGCAGTTCTTC
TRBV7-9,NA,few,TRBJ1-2,CASSLGPRGGAYGYTF,TGTGCCAGCAGCTTAGGCCCCCGCGGGGGCGCCTATGGCTACACCTTC
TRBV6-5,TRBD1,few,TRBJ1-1,CASRSQGGNTEAFF,TGTGCCAGCAGGAGCCAGGGGGGGAACACTGAAGCTTTCTTT
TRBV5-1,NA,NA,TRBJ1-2,CASRDDSYYGYTF,TGCGCCAGCAGAGATGACAGCTACTATGGCTACACCTTC
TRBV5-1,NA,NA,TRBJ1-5,CASSLRGGGNQPQHF,TGCGCCAGCAGCTTGCGGGGGGGCGGCAATCAGCCCCAGCATTTT
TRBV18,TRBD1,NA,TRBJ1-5,CASSPGQGNHQPQHF,TGTGCCAGCTCACCGGGACAGGGGAACCATCAGCCCCAGCATTTT
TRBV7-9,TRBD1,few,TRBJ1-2,CASSRGTGRASF,TGTGCCAGCAGCCGAGGGACAGGGCGGGCCTCCTTC
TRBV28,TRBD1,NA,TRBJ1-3,CASSRQGTGNTIYF,TGTGCCAGCAGTCGACAGGGGACTGGAAACACCATATATTTT
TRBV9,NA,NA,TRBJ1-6,CASSVAGRNSPLHF,TGTGCCAGCAGCGTAGCAGGGAGGAATTCACCCCTCCACTTT
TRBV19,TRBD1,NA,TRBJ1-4,CASSIDRGDEKLFF,TGTGCCAGTAGTATTGACAGGGGCGATGAAAAACTGTTTTTT
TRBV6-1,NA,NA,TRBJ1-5,CASSERGYLSNQPQHF,TGTGCCAGCAGTGAGCGGGGGTACCTAAGCAATCAGCCCCAGCATTTT